A selection of T cell receptor beta chains follows, all from one sample in a study of blood T cell repertoires in COVID-19. Generated by immunoSEQ multiplex PCR, the TCRdb table keeps only in-frame clones and is missing some. Of 55,000 to 85,000 clones listed, approximately 88% were seen once; the top ten hold approximately 4.8%. The sequencing sample was made of peripheral blood. The receptors were sampled from a human donor in a cohort sampled during active COVID-19. Both conserved end residues are part of each CDR3. A D gene is named only where the DNA matches it firmly. Size is stated for part of the rows, as once, few or many counts, or as a class when the clone is expanded.

>TRBJ1-3|15|NA|TRBV6-8|TRBD1
TGTGCCAGCAACGGGACAGACGAGTTCGGAAACACCATATATTTT
CASNGTDEFGNTIYF
>TRBJ1-4|15|NA|TRBV7-2|NA
TGTGCCAGCAGCTTAGGAATGGGGCTCAGTGAAAAACTGTTTTTT
CASSLGMGLSEKLFF
>TRBJ2-2|17|NA|TRBV3-1/TRBV3-2|TRBD2
TGTGCCAGCAGCCTTCGGACTAGCGGGTCCTCTACCGGGGAGCTGTTTTTT
CASSLRTSGSSTGELFF
>TRBJ2-2|14|NA|TRBV23-1|TRBD1
TGCGCCAGCAGTCGGACAGGGAACACCGGGGAGCTGTTTTTT
CASSRTGNTGELFF
>TRBJ1-1|15|NA|TRBV19|NA
TGTGCCAGTAGTATCCCGGCAGGGGAGGGGACTGAAGCTTTCTTT
CASSIPAGEGTEAFF
>TRBJ2-1|14|NA|TRBV5-1|TRBD1
TGCGCCAGCAGCACCGGACAGGGGGACAATGAGCAGTTCTTC
CASSTGQGDNEQFF
>TRBJ1-1|13|NA|TRBV19|NA
TGTGCCAGTAGTATTGAACGGGAATTTGAGGCTTTCTTT
CASSIEREFEAFF
>TRBJ2-3|13|NA|TRBV27|NA
TGTGCCAGCAGTTTCTCAGGGGCAGATACGCAGTATTTT
CASSFSGADTQYF
>TRBJ2-4|14|NA|TRBV4-2|NA
TGTGCCAGCAGCCAAGAGGTCCTTCAGGAAATTCAGTACTTC
CASSQEVLQEIQYF
>TRBJ1-1|14|NA|TRBV19|NA
TGTGCCAGTAGTATTAGACAGGTGAACACTGAAGCTTTCTTT
CASSIRQVNTEAFF
>TRBJ2-1|12|NA|TRBV18|NA
TGTGCCAGCTCACCTAGCGGCGGCGAGCAGTTCTTC
CASSPSGGEQFF
>TRBJ1-6|15|NA|TRBV30|TRBD1
TGTGCCTGGAGTGTATCCGACAGGGGTTATTCACCCCTCCACTTT
CAWSVSDRGYSPLHF
>TRBJ2-7|14|NA|TRBV7-3|TRBD1
TGTGCCAGCAGCTTAGGGACAGGGCCCTACGAGCAGTACTTC
CASSLGTGPYEQYF
>TRBJ1-2|17|NA|TRBV19|TRBD1
TGTGCCAGTCTGAAGCTCACCCCCGACAGGGGGCGAGATGGCTACACCTTC
CASLKLTPDRGRDGYTF
>TRBJ1-1|14|NA|TRBV5-4|TRBD1
TGTGCCAGCAGCTTGATGGCAGGGGGGACTGAAGCTTTCTTT
CASSLMAGGTEAFF
>TRBJ2-7|15|NA|TRBV3-1/TRBV3-2|TRBD1
TGTGCCAGCAGCCCAGAGGGACAGGGTCGCCACGAGCAGTACTTC
CASSPEGQGRHEQYF
>TRBJ2-6|16|NA|TRBV6-1|NA
TGTGCCAGCAGTGAAGCGGCGAGCGGGGGGGCCAACGTCCTGACTTTC
CASSEAASGGANVLTF
>TRBJ2-3|14|NA|TRBV19|NA
TGTGCCAGTAGTACCGGGAACCCCACAGATACGCAGTATTTT
CASSTGNPTDTQYF
>TRBJ2-2|18|NA|TRBV5-1|NA
TGCGCCAGCAGCTTGGCCAGCGGCGTTACTACGAACACCGGGGAGCTGTTTTTT
CASSLASGVTTNTGELFF
>TRBJ2-7|13|once|TRBV5-1|NA
TGCGCCAGCAGCAACGGACTAAGTTACGAGCAGTACTTC
CASSNGLSYEQYF
>TRBJ2-6|16|NA|TRBV6-1|NA
TGTGCCAGCAGTGCGGTCGGGAACTCTGGGGCCAACGTCCTGACTTTC
CASSAVGNSGANVLTF
>TRBJ1-3|13|NA|TRBV30|NA
TGTGCCTGGAGTAGTCAGTATGGAAACACCATATATTTT
CAWSSQYGNTIYF
>TRBJ2-7|15|NA|TRBV6-5|TRBD2
TGTGCCAGCAGTTACTTACTAGCGGGTTTCTACGAGCAGTACTTC
CASSYLLAGFYEQYF
>TRBJ2-5|15|once|TRBV5-1|NA
TGCGCCAGCAGCTTGGGTGGGGCTGCAAGAGAGACCCAGTACTTC
CASSLGGAARETQYF
>TRBJ2-1|13|NA|TRBV5-1|NA
TGCGCCAGCAGCCGGGACTTGAACAATGAGCAGTTCTTC
CASSRDLNNEQFF
>TRBJ2-5|14|NA|TRBV11-2|TRBD1
TGTGCCAGCAGCTCAAGGCAGGGGGTAGAGACCCAGTACTTC
CASSSRQGVETQYF
>TRBJ2-5|15|NA|TRBV5-1|TRBD2
TGCGCCAGCAGCTTGACCGCGGGAGGGGGAGAGACCCAGTACTTC
CASSLTAGGGETQYF
>TRBJ1-6|15|NA|TRBV6-5|NA
TGTGCCAGCAGTTACTCTAGACAGGATAATTCACCCCTCCACTTT
CASSYSRQDNSPLHF
>TRBJ2-7|14|NA|TRBV5-1|TRBD1
TGCGCCAGCAGCCAGGACAGGAGCTCCTACGAGCAGTACTTC
CASSQDRSSYEQYF
>TRBJ1-1|14|NA|TRBV5-4|NA
TGTGCCAGCAGCATACAGGGACCGAACACTGAAGCTTTCTTT
CASSIQGPNTEAFF